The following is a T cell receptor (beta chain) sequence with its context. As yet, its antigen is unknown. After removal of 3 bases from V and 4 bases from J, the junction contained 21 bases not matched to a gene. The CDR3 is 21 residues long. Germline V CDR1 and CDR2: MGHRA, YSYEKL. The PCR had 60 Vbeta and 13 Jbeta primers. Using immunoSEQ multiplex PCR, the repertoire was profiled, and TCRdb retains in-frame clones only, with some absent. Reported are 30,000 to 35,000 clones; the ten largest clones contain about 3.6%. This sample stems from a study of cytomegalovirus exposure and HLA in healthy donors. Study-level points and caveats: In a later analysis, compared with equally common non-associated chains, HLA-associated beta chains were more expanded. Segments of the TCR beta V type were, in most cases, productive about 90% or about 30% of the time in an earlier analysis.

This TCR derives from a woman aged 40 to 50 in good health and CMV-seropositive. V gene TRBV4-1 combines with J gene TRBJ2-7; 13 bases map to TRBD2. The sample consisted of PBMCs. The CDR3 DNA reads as TGCGCCAGCAGCCATCGTTCTCCGGGACTAGCGGGAACCGTTCGGGTTTACGAGCAGTACTTC. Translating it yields CASSHRSPGLAGTVRVYEQYF.